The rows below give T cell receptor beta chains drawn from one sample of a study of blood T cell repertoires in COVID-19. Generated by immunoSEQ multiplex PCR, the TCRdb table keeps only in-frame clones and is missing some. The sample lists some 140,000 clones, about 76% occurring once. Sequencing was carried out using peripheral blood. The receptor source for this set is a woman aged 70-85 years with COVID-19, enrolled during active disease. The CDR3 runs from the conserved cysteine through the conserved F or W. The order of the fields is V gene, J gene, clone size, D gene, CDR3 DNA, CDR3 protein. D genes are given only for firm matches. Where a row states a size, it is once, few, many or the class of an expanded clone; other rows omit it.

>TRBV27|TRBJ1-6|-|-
TGTGCCAGCAGTTTTGTAGCCAATTCACCCCTCCACTTT
CASSFVANSPLHF
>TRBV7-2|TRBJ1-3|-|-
TGTGCCAGCAGCTTAAATCCCATCTTGAGCTCTGGAAACACCATATATTTT
CASSLNPILSSGNTIYF
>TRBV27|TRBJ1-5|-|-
TGTGCCAGCAGTTTATCGTCGAGGCAGCCCCAGCATTTT
CASSLSSRQPQHF
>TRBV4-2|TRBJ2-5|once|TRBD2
TGTGCCAGCAGCCAAGCCGGGGGGGAAGAGACCCAGTACTTC
CASSQAGGEETQYF
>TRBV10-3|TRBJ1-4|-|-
TGTGCCATCAGTGAGTTTGGGCAGAACGAAAAACTGTTTTTT
CAISEFGQNEKLFF
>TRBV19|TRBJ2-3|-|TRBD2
TGTGCCAGTCGGAGGACTAGCGGGGGCCCCACAGATACGCAGTATTTT
CASRRTSGGPTDTQYF
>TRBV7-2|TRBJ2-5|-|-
TGTGCCAGCAGCTACTCCGGGACTCCAGGGGGGCACCAAGAGACCCAGTACTTC
CASSYSGTPGGHQETQYF
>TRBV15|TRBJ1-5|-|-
TGTGCCACCAGCAGAGATATGGGGGGTCTGGTTTATCAGCCCCAGCATTTT
CATSRDMGGLVYQPQHF
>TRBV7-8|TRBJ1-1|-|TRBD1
TGTGCCAGCAGCTTTGGGACAGGGGGGGGTGAAGCTTTCTTT
CASSFGTGGGEAFF
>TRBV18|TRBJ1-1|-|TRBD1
TGTGCCAGCTCGCCGGGACAGGCGGTCTCTGAAGCTTTCTTT
CASSPGQAVSEAFF
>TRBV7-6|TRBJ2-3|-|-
TGTGCCAGCAGCTTGGCCGGGGAGTTCTCCACAGATACGCAGTATTTT
CASSLAGEFSTDTQYF
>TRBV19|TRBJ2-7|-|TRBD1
TGTGCCAGTAGTATCCCCAGGGGGCCAGCCTACGAGCAGTACTTC
CASSIPRGPAYEQYF
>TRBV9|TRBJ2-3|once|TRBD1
TGTGCCAGCAGCGTAGATTGGGACAGGGGGCGAGATACGCAGTATTTT
CASSVDWDRGRDTQYF
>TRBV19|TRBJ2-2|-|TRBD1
TGTGCCAGTAGTCCCAGGACAGGGAGGAAGCCCGGGGAGCTGTTTTTT
CASSPRTGRKPGELFF
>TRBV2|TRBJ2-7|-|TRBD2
TGTGCCAGCACGCCTAGCGGGGGGATCCCCTACGAGCAGTACTTC
CASTPSGGIPYEQYF
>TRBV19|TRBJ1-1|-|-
TGTGCCAGTATGGAGGGGAACACTGAAGCTTTCTTT
CASMEGNTEAFF
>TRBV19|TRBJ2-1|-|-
TGTGCCAGTCGCGAGGGATCCAACAATGAGCAGTTCTTC
CASREGSNNEQFF
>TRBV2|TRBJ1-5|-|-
TGTGCCAGCATGGGGGGAGGGAACAATCAGCCCCAGCATTTT
CASMGGGNNQPQHF
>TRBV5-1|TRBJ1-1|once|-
TGCGCCAGCAGCTCGGGGGGAGGTCCTGAAGCTTTCTTT
CASSSGGGPEAFF
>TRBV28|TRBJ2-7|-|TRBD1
TGTGCCAGCAGTCGACCGGGACAGGGGAGATTCTACGAGCAGTACTTC
CASSRPGQGRFYEQYF
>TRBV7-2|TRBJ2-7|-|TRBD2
TGTGCCAGCAGCCGGAGTAGCGGGGGGCGCCCGGGGGAGCAGTACTTC
CASSRSSGGRPGEQYF
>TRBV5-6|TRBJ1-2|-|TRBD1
TGTGCCAGCAGCTTGACAGGGGACTATGGCTACACCTTC
CASSLTGDYGYTF
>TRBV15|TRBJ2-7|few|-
TGTGCCACCAGCAGAGGGGACACTTACTACGAGCAGTACTTC
CATSRGDTYYEQYF
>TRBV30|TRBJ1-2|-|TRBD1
TGTGCCTGGACCCAGGACAGGGCGGGAGGCTACACCTTC
CAWTQDRAGGYTF
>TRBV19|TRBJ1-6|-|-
TGTGCCAGCAATACCAGGGGTTCACCCCTCCACTTT
CASNTRGSPLHF
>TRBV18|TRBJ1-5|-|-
TGTGCCAGCTCAGCCCCTTGGGGAGGCGGCAATCAGCCCCAGCATTTT
CASSAPWGGGNQPQHF
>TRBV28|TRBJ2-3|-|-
TGTGCCAGCCTCAACGGGGACACAGATACGCAGTATTTT
CASLNGDTDTQYF
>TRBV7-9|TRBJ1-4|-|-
TGTGCCAGCAGCTTAGACTCAAATGAAAAACTGTTTTTT
CASSLDSNEKLFF
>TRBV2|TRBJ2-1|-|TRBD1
TGTGCCAGCAGTGTTGACAGGGCCCCTTACAATGAGCAGTTCTTC
CASSVDRAPYNEQFF
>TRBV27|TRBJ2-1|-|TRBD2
TGTGCCAGCATAGCTAGCGGGGGGAGCTCCTACAATGAGCAGTTCTTC
CASIASGGSSYNEQFF
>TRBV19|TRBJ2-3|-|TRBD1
TGTGCCAGTAGTGTCGGGGACAGGGGCACAGATACGCAGTATTTT
CASSVGDRGTDTQYF
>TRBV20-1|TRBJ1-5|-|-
TGCAGTGCTAGTGGGGGAAGGAGGGTAGGGCAGCCCCAGCATTTT
CSASGGRRVGQPQHF
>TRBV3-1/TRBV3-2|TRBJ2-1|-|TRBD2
TGTGCCAGCAGCCAAGTCGGCCGGGGGGGACTTCATGAGCAGTTCTTC
CASSQVGRGGLHEQFF
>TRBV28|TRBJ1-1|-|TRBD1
TGTGCCAGCAGTTCCGCCACAGGGGGGTACACTGAAGCTTTCTTT
CASSSATGGYTEAFF
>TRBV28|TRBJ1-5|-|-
TGTGCCAGCAGCCCCACCGGGGGGCAGGGTGGTCAGCCCCAGCATTTT
CASSPTGGQGGQPQHF
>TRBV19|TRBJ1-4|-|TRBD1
TGTGCCAGTAGTAGGACAGGTCTCAATGAAAAACTGTTTTTT
CASSRTGLNEKLFF
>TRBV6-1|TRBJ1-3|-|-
TGTGCCAGCAGTGAAGTTGGGGGGTCCGGATACTCTGGAAACACCATATATTTT
CASSEVGGSGYSGNTIYF
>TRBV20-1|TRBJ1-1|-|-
TGCAGGACGGGAACTGAAGCTTTCTTT
CRTGTEAFF
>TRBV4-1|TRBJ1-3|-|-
TGCGCCAGCAGCCAGCAGCTCGGGGGGTCGACTGGAAACACCATATATTTT
CASSQQLGGSTGNTIYF
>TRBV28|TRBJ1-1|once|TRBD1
TGTGCCAGCAGTTTAAGGGGGCGCCCGAACACTGAAGCTTTCTTT
CASSLRGRPNTEAFF
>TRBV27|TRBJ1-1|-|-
TGTGCCAGCAGCCAGAACACTGAAGCTTTCTTT
CASSQNTEAFF
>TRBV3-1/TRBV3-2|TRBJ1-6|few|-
TGTGCCAGCAGCGACGAGCCAGCGAGTTCACCCCTCCACTTT
CASSDEPASSPLHF
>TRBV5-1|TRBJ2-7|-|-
TGCGCCAGCAGCCCCAACACCGGGTCCACCTACGAGCAGTACTTC
CASSPNTGSTYEQYF
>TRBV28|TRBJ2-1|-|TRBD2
TGTGCCAGCAGTTTAGGGCGGGGGAACCGATACAATGAGCAGTTCTTC
CASSLGRGNRYNEQFF
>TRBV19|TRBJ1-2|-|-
TGTGCCAGTGGATACGGGGACTATGGCTACACCTTC
CASGYGDYGYTF
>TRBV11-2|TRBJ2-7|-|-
TGTGCCAGCACACACAGGGCCTACGAGCAGTACTTC
CASTHRAYEQYF
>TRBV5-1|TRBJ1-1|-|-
TGCGCCAGCAGCTCATCTCCTACAGGGCCTGGCACTGAAGCTTTCTTT
CASSSSPTGPGTEAFF
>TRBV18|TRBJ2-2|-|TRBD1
TGTGCCAGCTCACCACGTGGACAGGGGACCGGGGAGCTGTTTTTT
CASSPRGQGTGELFF
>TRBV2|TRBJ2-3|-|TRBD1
TGTGCCAGCAGTGACCCTGGACAGGGTAGCACAGATACGCAGTATTTT
CASSDPGQGSTDTQYF
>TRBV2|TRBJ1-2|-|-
TGTGCCAGCAGTGAAGCGGCGGGGTTGGGAATGGGCAATGGCTACACCTTC
CASSEAAGLGMGNGYTF
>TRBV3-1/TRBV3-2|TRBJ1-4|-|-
TGTGCCAGCAGCTCACAGGGAACTAATGAAAAACTGTTTTTT
CASSSQGTNEKLFF
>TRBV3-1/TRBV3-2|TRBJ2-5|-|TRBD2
TGTGCCAGCAGTCCCGGGACTATCCAAGAGACCCAGTACTTC
CASSPGTIQETQYF
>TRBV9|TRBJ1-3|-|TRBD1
TGTGCCAGCAGCGTAAGCTCACTGACAGGGGCTGGAAACACCATATATTTT
CASSVSSLTGAGNTIYF
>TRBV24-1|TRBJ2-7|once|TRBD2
TGTGCCACCAGTGATGGGGGGGCCTACGAGCAGTACTTC
CATSDGGAYEQYF
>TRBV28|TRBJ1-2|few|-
TGTGCCAGCAGTTACAGAGATTCCTATGGCTACACCTTC
CASSYRDSYGYTF
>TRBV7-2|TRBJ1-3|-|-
TGTGCCAGCAGCTTAGACAGAGGAAACACCATATATTTT
CASSLDRGNTIYF
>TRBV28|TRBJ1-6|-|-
TGTGCCAGCAGTCAGACGGGGTCTAATTCACCCCTCCACTTT
CASSQTGSNSPLHF